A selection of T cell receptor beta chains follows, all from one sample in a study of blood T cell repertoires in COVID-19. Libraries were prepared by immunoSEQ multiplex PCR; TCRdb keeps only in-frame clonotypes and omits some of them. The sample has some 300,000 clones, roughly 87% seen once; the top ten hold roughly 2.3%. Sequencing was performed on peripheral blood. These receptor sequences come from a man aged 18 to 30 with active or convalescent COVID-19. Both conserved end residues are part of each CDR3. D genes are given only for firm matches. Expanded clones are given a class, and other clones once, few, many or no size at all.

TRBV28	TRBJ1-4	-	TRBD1	CASSLTPGQGNEKLFF	TGTGCCAGCAGTCTCACCCCGGGACAGGGAAATGAAAAACTGTTTTTT
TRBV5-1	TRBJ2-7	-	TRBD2	CASKIAGGSYEQYF	TGCGCCAGCAAAATAGCGGGAGGGTCCTACGAGCAGTACTTC
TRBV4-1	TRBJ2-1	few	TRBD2	CASSQVSGRNNEQFF	TGCGCCAGCAGCCAAGTTAGCGGGAGAAACAATGAGCAGTTCTTC
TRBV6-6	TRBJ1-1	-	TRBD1	CASSYSQGANAEAFF	TGTGCCAGCAGTTACTCACAGGGGGCTAACGCTGAAGCTTTCTTT
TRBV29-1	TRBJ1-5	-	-	CSVLITGNQPQHF	TGCAGCGTTTTAATCACTGGCAATCAGCCCCAGCATTTT
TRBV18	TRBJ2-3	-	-	CASSRSGLDTQYF	TGTGCCAGCTCCCGGTCGGGACTAGATACGCAGTATTTT
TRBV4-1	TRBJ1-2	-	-	CASSQEGEGLYYGYTF	TGCGCCAGCAGCCAAGAGGGTGAGGGATTATACTATGGCTACACCTTC
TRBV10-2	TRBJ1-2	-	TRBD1	CASSESLSNPGTGPYGYTF	TGCGCCAGCAGTGAGTCTTTGAGCAATCCCGGGACAGGCCCCTATGGCTACACCTTC
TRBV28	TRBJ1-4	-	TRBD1	CASSSWDRGEKLFF	TGTGCCAGCAGTTCATGGGACAGGGGAGAAAAACTGTTTTTT
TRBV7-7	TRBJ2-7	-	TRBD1	CASSLYRGLEQYF	TGTGCCAGCAGCTTGTACAGGGGTCTCGAGCAGTACTTC
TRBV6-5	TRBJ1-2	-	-	CASSYSARAHGYTF	TGTGCCAGCAGTTACTCCGCCAGGGCCCATGGCTACACCTTC
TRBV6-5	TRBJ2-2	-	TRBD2	CASRAGSQSTGELFF	TGTGCCAGCAGAGCGGGATCCCAGAGCACCGGGGAGCTGTTTTTT
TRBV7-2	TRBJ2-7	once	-	CASSLAGKFYEQYF	TGTGCCAGCAGCTTAGCTGGCAAGTTCTACGAGCAGTACTTC
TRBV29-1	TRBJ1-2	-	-	CSVAQGDGYTF	TGCAGCGTTGCCCAAGGGGATGGCTACACCTTC
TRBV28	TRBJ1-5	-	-	CASSLGTDQPQHF	TGTGCCAGCAGCCTTGGGACTGATCAGCCCCAGCATTTT
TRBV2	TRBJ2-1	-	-	CASSEDRYGNEQFF	TGTGCCAGCAGTGAAGATCGGTACGGGAATGAGCAGTTCTTC
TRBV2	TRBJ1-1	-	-	CASSVQGPLNTEAFF	TGTGCCAGCAGTGTACAGGGACCGTTGAACACTGAAGCTTTCTTT
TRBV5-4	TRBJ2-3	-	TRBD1	CASSSPGQGTDTQYF	TGTGCCAGCAGCTCACCGGGACAGGGAACAGATACGCAGTATTTT
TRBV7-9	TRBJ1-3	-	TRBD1	CASSLARTGVRNTIYF	TGTGCCAGCAGCTTAGCCCGGACAGGGGTTCGAAACACCATATATTTT
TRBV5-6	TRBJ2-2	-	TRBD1	CASSLVGGQGAGELFF	TGTGCCAGCAGCTTGGTAGGGGGACAGGGGGCCGGGGAGCTGTTTTTT
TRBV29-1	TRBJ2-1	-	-	CSGGRLTYNEQFF	TGCAGCGGGGGGAGATTAACCTACAATGAGCAGTTCTTC
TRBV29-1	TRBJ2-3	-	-	CSVGSGLAPQYF	TGCAGCGTTGGTTCAGGGCTGGCGCCGCAGTATTTT
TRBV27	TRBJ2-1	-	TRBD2	CASSFRGAYNEQFF	TGTGCCAGCAGTTTTCGGGGGGCCTACAATGAGCAGTTCTTC
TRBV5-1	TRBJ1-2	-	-	CASSFSTGGGYGYTF	TGCGCCAGCAGCTTCTCGACGGGGGGAGGCTATGGCTACACCTTC
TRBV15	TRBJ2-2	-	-	CATSRDSSGELFF	TGTGCCACCAGCAGGGACAGTTCCGGGGAGCTGTTTTTT
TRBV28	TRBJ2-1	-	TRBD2	CASRNGGLAGEMEFF	TGTGCCAGCAGGAACGGGGGACTAGCGGGAGAAATGGAGTTCTTC
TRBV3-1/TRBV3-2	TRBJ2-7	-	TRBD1	CASSQGHWGRTGRYEQYF	TGTGCCAGCAGCCAAGGGCATTGGGGGCGGACAGGGAGGTACGAGCAGTACTTC
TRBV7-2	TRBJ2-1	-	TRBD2	CASRGWQPGLAGTNEQFF	TGTGCCAGCAGAGGGTGGCAACCGGGACTAGCGGGTACTAATGAGCAGTTCTTC
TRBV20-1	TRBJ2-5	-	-	CSATPRQYF	TGCAGTGCTACCCCCAGACAGTACTTC
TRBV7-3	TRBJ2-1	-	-	CASSLRAVSYNEQFF	TGTGCCAGCAGCTTACGAGCGGTATCCTACAATGAGCAGTTCTTC
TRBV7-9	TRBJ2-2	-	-	CASSQRTGPGELFF	TGTGCCAGCAGCCAAAGAACAGGGCCCGGGGAGCTGTTTTTT
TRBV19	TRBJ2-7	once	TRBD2	CASSIVRTSGSIEQYF	TGTGCCAGTAGTATAGTCAGGACTAGCGGGAGTATCGAGCAGTACTTC
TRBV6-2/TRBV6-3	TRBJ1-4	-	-	CASSFISGLQFF	TGTGCCAGCAGTTTCATATCGGGACTTCAGTTTTTT
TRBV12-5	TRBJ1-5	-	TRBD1	CASGLVRLLGDRAKPQPQHF	TGTGCTAGTGGTTTGGTACGTTTATTAGGAGACAGGGCTAAACCTCAGCCCCAGCATTTT
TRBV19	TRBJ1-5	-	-	CASSYSNQPQHF	TGTGCCAGTAGCTATAGCAATCAGCCCCAGCATTTT
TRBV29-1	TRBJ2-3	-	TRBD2	CSLSTQDAGVDTQYF	TGCAGTCTTTCTACGCAGGATGCGGGAGTAGATACGCAGTATTTT
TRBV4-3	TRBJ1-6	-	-	CASSQEWGQDNSPLHF	TGCGCCAGCAGCCAAGAATGGGGCCAGGATAATTCACCCCTCCACTTT
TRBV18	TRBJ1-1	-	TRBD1	CASSPRQGGREGTEAFF	TGTGCCAGCTCACCACGACAGGGGGGACGGGAAGGGACTGAAGCTTTCTTT
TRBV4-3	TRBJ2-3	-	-	CASSQEAGTDTQYF	TGCGCCAGCAGCCAAGAGGCGGGCACAGATACGCAGTATTTT
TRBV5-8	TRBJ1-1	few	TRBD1	CASSIGQGYTEAFF	TGTGCCAGCAGCATAGGACAGGGGTACACTGAAGCTTTCTTT
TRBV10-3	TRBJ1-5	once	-	CAISESRQEGNQPQHF	TGTGCCATCAGTGAGTCGCGACAGGAGGGCAATCAGCCCCAGCATTTT
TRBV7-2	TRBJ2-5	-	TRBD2	CASSPRASGRRETQYF	TGTGCCAGCAGCCCCAGGGCTAGCGGGAGGAGAGAGACCCAGTACTTC
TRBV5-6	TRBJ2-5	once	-	CASSLGGDQTQYF	TGTGCCAGCAGCTTGGGGGGAGACCAGACCCAGTACTTC
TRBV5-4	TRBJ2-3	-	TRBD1	CASREGAFTDTQYF	TGTGCCAGCAGAGAGGGGGCCTTCACAGATACGCAGTATTTT
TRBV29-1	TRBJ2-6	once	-	CSVEVSRSGANVLTF	TGCAGCGTTGAGGTCAGTCGCTCTGGGGCCAACGTCCTGACTTTC
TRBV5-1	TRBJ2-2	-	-	CASSLGQTNTGELFF	TGCGCCAGCAGCTTGGGACAAACTAACACCGGGGAGCTGTTTTTT
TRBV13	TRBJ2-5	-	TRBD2	CASSPWGSGGAPRQETQYF	TGTGCCAGCAGCCCCTGGGGTAGCGGGGGGGCGCCGAGGCAAGAGACCCAGTACTTC
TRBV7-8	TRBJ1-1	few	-	CASSLSGNTEAFF	TGTGCCAGCAGCTTATCAGGGAACACTGAAGCTTTCTTT
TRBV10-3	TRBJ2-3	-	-	CAISSPIFDRISTDTQYF	TGTGCCATCAGCTCACCCATATTTGACAGGATAAGCACAGATACGCAGTATTTT
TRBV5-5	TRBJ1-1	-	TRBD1	CASSNTRTGNTEAFF	TGTGCCAGCAGCAACACCCGGACAGGGAACACTGAAGCTTTCTTT
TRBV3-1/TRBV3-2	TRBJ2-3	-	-	CASSQASTDTQYF	TGTGCCAGCAGCCAAGCTAGCACAGATACGCAGTATTTT
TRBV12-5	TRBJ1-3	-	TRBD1	CASPTGAGNTIYF	TGTGCTAGTCCCACAGGGGCTGGAAACACCATATATTTT
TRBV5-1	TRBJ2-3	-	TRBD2	CASSLLAGSTDTQYF	TGCGCCAGCAGCTTACTAGCGGGAAGCACAGATACGCAGTATTTT
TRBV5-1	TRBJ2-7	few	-	CASRYGVEQYF	TGCGCCAGCAGATACGGGGTGGAGCAGTACTTC
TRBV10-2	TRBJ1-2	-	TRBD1	CASSLGTVYGYTF	TGCGCCAGCAGCCTGGGGACAGTTTATGGCTACACCTTC
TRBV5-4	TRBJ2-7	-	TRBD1	CASSLEGGTGGFYEQYF	TGTGCCAGCAGCTTGGAGGGCGGGACAGGGGGCTTCTACGAGCAGTACTTC
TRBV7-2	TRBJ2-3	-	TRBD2	CASSLEGLAGMDTQYF	TGTGCCAGCAGCTTAGAGGGACTAGCGGGGATGGATACGCAGTATTTT
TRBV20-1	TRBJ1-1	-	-	CSASWGGRGTEAFF	TGCAGTGCTAGTTGGGGCGGTCGCGGCACTGAAGCTTTCTTT